These 6 T cell receptor beta chains came from one sample sequenced in a study of blood T cell repertoires in COVID-19. Sequencing used immunoSEQ multiplex PCR; TCRdb keeps in-frame clones, though not all of them. Of about 270,000 clones detected, approximately 77% appear once; the ten largest clones hold under 3.5%. The sample taken for sequencing was peripheral blood. These receptors all stem from a woman aged 18-29 years with acute or convalescent COVID-19.

The chain joins TRBV4-3 to TRBJ1-2, with 7 positions matching TRBD1. J gave up 3 bases and V 4 bases, and 11 bases lay outside the gene matches. In germline, CDR1 is LGHNA, CDR2 YSLEER. CDR3 size: 16 residues. This CDR3 is CASSRIPGGLDYGYTF. CDR3 nucleotides: TGCGCCAGCAGCCGTATACCAGGGGGTTTGGACTATGGCTACACCTTC.

J is TRBJ1-1 and V is TRBV19; 7 nucleotides agree with TRBD1. The J segment lost 1 base and the V segment lost 6 bases, leaving 11 bases of the junction unmatched. This CDR3 is 16 amino acids long. Germline V gene sequence: CDR1 LNHDA, CDR2 SQIVND (reference sequence). DNA for the CDR3: TGTGCCAGTAGACGGGGGAACAGGGGCGCGAACACTGAAGCTTTCTTT. As protein: CASRRGNRGANTEAFF.

The chain employs TRBV19 and TRBJ2-1; D is perhaps TRBD2 (6 bases). The CDR3 loop spans 15 amino acids. V lost 4 bases to trimming and J lost 0 bases, with 10 bases between them. Germline loops: CDR1 LNHDA, CDR2 SQIVND (reference sequence). This CDR3 is CASSNSGLSYNEQFF. The CDR3 region has the DNA TGTGCCAGTAGTAATAGCGGACTCTCCTACAATGAGCAGTTCTTC. Full variable domain (rest looked up from reference TRBV19 and TRBJ2-1): DGGITQSPKYLFRKEGQNVTLSCEQNLNHDAMYWYRQDPGQGLRLIYYSQIVNDFQKGDIAEGYSVSREKKESFPLTVTSAQKNPTAFYLCASSNSGLSYNEQFFGPGTRLTVL.

The rearrangement links TRBV24-1 to TRBJ2-7; D gene uncertain. The CDR3 sequence is 13 residues long. Trimming pared 8 bases from V and 0 bases from J, leaving 10 bases between. Germline-derived CDR1 and CDR2 are KGHDR and SFDVKD. The CDR3 loop is CATTSSDSYEQYF. The CDR3, as DNA: TGTGCCACCACAAGCAGCGACTCCTACGAGCAGTACTTC.

This clone was seen only a few times. CDR3 bases: TGTGCCAGCAGTCCGCGGACAGGAAAAGCGGATGGCTACACCTTC. Its translation is CASSPRTGKADGYTF. V usage is TRBV28 and J usage is TRBJ1-2, with 7 bases that match TRBD1. This CDR3 spans 15 amino acids. CDR1 MDHEN and CDR2 SYDVKM come from the germline V gene. Trimming cost V 5 bases and J 6 bases; bases outside gene matches: 12.

About this clone itself: A single base is all that separates this from a far larger clone, so a read error is likely. This CDR3 is also generated by other DNA sequences in the sample. Here the CDR3 DNA reads TGTGCCATCAGTGGACAGGGGAACACTGAAGCTTTCTTT. Protein sequence: CAISGQGNTEAFF. The chain recombines TRBV10-3 with TRBJ1-1; 7 bases agree with TRBD1. This CDR3 is 13 amino acids long. J gave up 1 base and V 4 bases, and 0 bases lay outside the gene matches. From germline, CDR1 is ENHRY and CDR2 SYGVKD.